The 22 T cell receptor beta chains listed next were all sequenced from one sample in a study of T cell responses to AZD1222 COVID-19 vaccine. Using immunoSEQ multiplex PCR, the repertoire was profiled, and TCRdb retains in-frame clones only, with some absent. The sample records more than 150,000 clones, 85% to 95% being singletons. Sequences were derived from peripheral blood, sampled 28 days after the second AZD1222 dose. The receptors were gathered from an adult who received the AZD1222 COVID-19 vaccine.

The V and J genes are TRBV19 and TRBJ1-4; D possibly corresponds to TRBD1 (5 bases). Germline V gives CDR1 LNHDA, CDR2 SQIVND (reference sequence). The CDR3 covers 16 residues. Trimming left V 5 bases short and J 0 bases short, with 13 bases between. CDR3 nucleotides: TGTGCCAGTAGTCCTGGGACCGTTGCAACTAATGAAAAACTGTTTTTT. Residues: CASSPGTVATNEKLFF.

CDR3 sequence reads: CASSLAGQGAFYGYTF. CDR3 DNA: TGTGCCAGCAGTTTGGCGGGACAGGGGGCATTCTATGGCTACACCTTC. The chain carries TRBV28 and TRBJ1-2; 12 bases match TRBD1. V shed 3 bases and J 4 bases; nucleotides not matched to a gene: 6. The CDR3 covers 16 residues. Germline CDR1 MDHEN, CDR2 SYDVKM.

CDR3: CAISESGSSNQPQHF. The DNA for the CDR3 is TGTGCCATCAGTGAGTCAGGGAGTAGCAATCAGCCCCAGCATTTT. The J gene is TRBJ1-5, the V gene TRBV10-3; D is unresolved. This CDR3 region has 15 residues. V was trimmed by 0 bases and J by 0 bases, leaving 6 bases between them. The germline CDR1 and CDR2 sequences are ENHRY and SYGVKD.

Concerning this clone: This sample also contains other DNA sequences that code for the same CDR3. The chain has TRBV6-5 and TRBJ1-5, with TRBD1 matching over 7 bases. Germline CDR1 is MNHEY and CDR2 is SVGAGI. This CDR3 comprises 15 residues. Trimming took 5 bases from V and 0 from J; bases not matched to a gene: 4. CDR3 sequence (DNA): TGTGCCAGCAGTCCAGGGACAGATAGCAATCAGCCCCAGCATTTT. Translated, it gives CASSPGTDSNQPQHF.

This chain uses TRBV3-1 (or the pseudogene TRBV3-2) with TRBJ2-5; D may be TRBD2 (5 bases). The CDR3 has 12 amino acids. Per germline, CDR1 LGHDT and CDR2 YNNKEL (reference sequence). The V end lost 11 bases, the J end lost 0 bases, and 10 bases lay between the germline ends. CDR3 coding DNA: TGTGCCGCGGGTCTATACCAAGAGACCCAGTACTTC. Protein: CAAGLYQETQYF.

The chain recombines TRBV3-1 (or the pseudogene TRBV3-2) with TRBJ2-5; 7 nucleotides line up with TRBD2. Germline CDR1 is LGHDT and CDR2 is YNNKEL (reference sequence). The CDR3 is made up of 14 amino acids. V gave up 1 base and J gave up 7 bases; unmatched junction bases: 6. CDR3 amino acids: CASSQVGGVGTQYF. In DNA form, the CDR3 reads TGTGCCAGCAGCCAAGTGGGGGGGGTTGGGACCCAGTACTTC.

The J gene is TRBJ2-5, the V gene TRBV7-3; 10 bases are a match to TRBD2. CDR3 size: 15 residues. Germline-derived CDR1 and CDR2 are SGHTA and FQGTGA. V lost 4 bases and J lost 4; bases outside the gene matches: 6. The CDR3 DNA sequence: TGTGCCAGCAGCTACGGAGCGGGAGGGGGAGAGACCCAGTACTTC. It specifies CASSYGAGGGETQYF.

The V call is TRBV7-6, the J call TRBJ1-5; TRBD1 matches 7 bases. CDR1 and CDR2 from the germline V gene are SGHVS and FNYEAQ. The CDR3 length is 15 residues. Trimming removed 4 bases from V and 4 bases from J; junction bases left unmatched: 7. This chain's CDR3 is CASSSQGGGNQPQHF. CDR3 nucleotide sequence: TGTGCCAGCAGCTCCCAAGGGGGCGGGAATCAGCCCCAGCATTTT.

The chain carries TRBV15 and TRBJ2-5; D remains ambiguous. The CDR3 is made up of 15 amino acids. The V gene's germline CDR1 is LNHNV and CDR2 YYDKDF (reference sequence). Trimming removed 0 bases from V and 1 base from J, with 9 bases in between. The CDR3: CATSRDYRPQETQYF. The CDR3 DNA follows: TGTGCCACCAGCAGAGATTATAGGCCCCAAGAGACCCAGTACTTC.

The genes are TRBV28 and TRBJ2-5; unclear D gene. There are 15 residues in the CDR3. Trimming took off 7 bases at V and 1 base at J, with 16 bases between the two ends. CDR1 and CDR2 (germline): MDHEN, SYDVKM. The CDR3: CASTPGGTRQETQYF. The CDR3 coding sequence is TGTGCCAGCACTCCAGGTGGCACCCGCCAAGAGACCCAGTACTTC. The variable domain in full, completed from reference TRBV28 and TRBJ2-5, reads DVKVTQSSRYLVKRTGEKVFLECVQDMDHENMFWYRQDPGLGLRLIYFSYDVKMKEKGDIPEGYSVSREKKERFSLILESASTNQTSMYLCASTPGGTRQETQYFGPGTRLLVL.

The chain joins TRBV7-2 to TRBJ1-6; a weak D match, TRBD1 (5 bases). V lost 5 bases and J 3 bases, leaving 14 bases between the germline ends. The CDR3 has 16 residues. Germline CDR1 is SGHTA and CDR2 is FQGNSA. The CDR3 loop is CASSPQGPYYNSPLHF. CDR3 sequence (DNA): TGTGCCAGCAGCCCTCAGGGACCCTACTATAATTCACCCCTCCACTTT. Filled out from reference TRBV7-2 and TRBJ1-6, the complete variable domain reads GAGVSQSPSNKVTEKGKDVELRCDPISGHTALYWYRQSLGQGLEFLIYFQGNSAPDKSGLPSDRFSAERTGGSVSTLTIQRTQQEDSAVYLCASSPQGPYYNSPLHFGNGTRLTVT.

The chain is built from TRBV29-1 and TRBJ1-4; TRBD1 matches 7 bases. The germline V gene encodes CDR1 SQVTM and CDR2 ANQGSEA. V was pared by 2 bases and J by 8 bases, with 8 bases of the junction left unmatched. This CDR3 spans 14 amino acids. The CDR3 sequence: CSVESLQGGEKLFF. The DNA of the CDR3 is TGCAGCGTTGAATCTCTGCAGGGGGGAGAAAAACTGTTTTTT.

The V gene is TRBV19, the J gene TRBJ1-1; 7 bases are shared with TRBD1. CDR1 LNHDA and CDR2 SQIVND come from the germline V gene (reference sequence). The CDR3 sequence is 12 residues long. V lost 6 bases, J lost 11 bases, and 9 bases stayed unmatched. The CDR3 sequence: CASSRDSVTAFF. For the CDR3, the DNA is TGTGCCAGTAGCCGGGACAGCGTAACGGCTTTCTTT.

The J gene is TRBJ1-1, the V gene TRBV5-1; no clear D. V was clipped by 6 bases and J by 1 base, with 13 bases between them. The length of the CDR3 is 14 residues. CDR1 SGHRS and CDR2 YFSETQ come from the germline V gene. CDR3 in amino acids: CASKMREPNTEAFF. The CDR3 DNA follows: TGCGCCAGCAAGATGCGGGAGCCGAACACTGAAGCTTTCTTT.

This rearrangement joins TRBV30 to TRBJ2-2; 11 bases fit TRBD1. Germline CDR1 reads GTSNPN; CDR2 reads SVGIG (reference sequence). With 7 bases clipped from V and 4 bases from J, the junction kept 2 bases outside the gene matches. The CDR3 consists of 13 residues. CDR3 sequence: CASGQGATGELFF. CDR3 nucleotide sequence: TGTGCCTCCGGACAGGGGGCCACCGGGGAGCTGTTTTTT.

The chain is built from TRBV11-2 and TRBJ1-1; D remains ambiguous. CDR1 is SGHAT, CDR2 FQNNGV, per germline. This CDR3 is 14 amino acids long. V dropped 3 bases and J dropped 5 bases, with 13 bases sitting between them. CDR3 residues: CASSLSWGLTEAFF. The CDR3 region has the DNA TGTGCCAGCAGCTTGTCATGGGGTTTGACTGAAGCTTTCTTT. The full variable domain, its missing parts supplied by reference TRBV11-2 and TRBJ1-1, is EAGVAQSPRYKIIEKRQSVAFWCNPISGHATLYWYQQILGQGPKLLIQFQNNGVVDDSQLPKDRFSAERLKGVDSTLKIQPAKLEDSAVYLCASSLSWGLTEAFFGQGTRLTVV.

The chain employs TRBV5-1 and TRBJ1-4, with D possibly TRBD1 on 5 matching bases. The CDR3 runs to 15 residues. Per the germline V gene, CDR1 is SGHRS and CDR2 is YFSETQ. V dropped 4 bases and J dropped 0 bases, with 10 bases sitting between them. The CDR3 nucleotides read TGCGCCAGCAGCCCCCAGGGTGCAACTAATGAAAAACTGTTTTTT. Translating gives CASSPQGATNEKLFF.

The chain employs TRBV10-3 and TRBJ2-2; TRBD2 matches 12 bases. Germline CDR1 ENHRY, CDR2 SYGVKD. This CDR3 has 18 amino acids. V was clipped by 4 bases and J by 7 bases; unmatched bases: 13. The CDR3 here is CAISASGLAGGQNGELFF. For the CDR3, the DNA is TGTGCCATCAGTGCTTCGGGGCTAGCGGGAGGGCAGAACGGGGAGCTGTTTTTT.

The chain links TRBV5-4 to TRBJ1-1; no clear D gene. The germline gives CDR1 SGHNT, CDR2 YYREEE (reference sequence). V dropped 2 bases and J dropped 8 bases, with 13 bases sitting between them. The length of the CDR3 is 13 residues. This CDR3 is CASSFSFDPEAFF. The DNA for the CDR3 is TGTGCCAGCAGCTTTTCGTTCGACCCCGAAGCTTTCTTT.

This clone was seen a single time. The genes are TRBV19 and TRBJ1-2; tentative D call: TRBD1 (6 bases). The CDR3 totals 13 residues. CDR1 is LNHDA and CDR2 is SQIVND in the germline V gene (reference sequence). Trimming removed 7 bases from V and 7 bases from J, with 16 bases in between. The CDR3 here is CASTIGGAGGYTF. CDR3 coding DNA: TGTGCCAGTACCATCGGGGGCGCGGGTGGCTACACCTTC.

This clone was seen more than once but under ten times. This sequence joins TRBV2 and TRBJ1-1; D not resolved. This CDR3 is built from 11 residues. V was trimmed by 7 bases and J by 7 bases, leaving 10 bases between them. Germline V lookup: CDR1 SNHLY, CDR2 FYNNEI. CDR3 sequence (DNA): TGTGCCAGCAAGGGAATGAATGAAGCTTTCTTT. It encodes CASKGMNEAFF.

The gene calls are TRBV7-2 and TRBJ1-4, with 8 bases fitting TRBD1. Losses at the gene ends were 6 bases for V and 0 bases for J; bases not matched to a gene: 6. This CDR3 has 16 amino acids. The germline V gene has CDR1 SGHTA and CDR2 FQGNSA. The CDR3, as DNA: TGTGCCAGCAGTTTCGACAGGGGCACAACTAATGAAAAACTGTTTTTT. Translated, it gives CASSFDRGTTNEKLFF.